The 7 T cell receptor beta chains below come from one sample, sequenced in a study of Graves' ophthalmopathy and Graves' hyperthyroidism. Beta-chain TCR CDR3 regions were amplified from RNA transcripts. The workflow started with a first-round RT-PCR run with HTBI primers and then moved on to a second-round multiplex PCR. One entry per CDR3 protein results from TCRdb running MiXCR on the multiplex PCR reads. The sample holds 900,000 to 1,200,000 distinct CDR3 sequences, 36% seen once. Sequenced input: peripheral blood or thyroid tissue (not recorded which). The receptors derive from an adult man with Graves' hyperthyroidism.

This clonotype came up once. V and J are TRBV25-1 and TRBJ2-2; tentative D call: TRBD2 (6 bases). V was shortened by 6 bases and J by 7 bases, with 21 bases between the two germline ends. The CDR3 extends over 16 amino acids. Germline V gene lookup returns CDR1 MGHDK and CDR2 SYGVNS. The DNA of the CDR3 is TGTGCCAGCAGCCCCGGGGGTCGAGTGAGTGACGGGGAGCTGTTTTTT. Its protein is CASSPGGRVSDGELFF. Full variable domain (remainder filled in from reference TRBV25-1 and TRBJ2-2): EADIYQTPRYLVIGTGKKITLECSQTMGHDKMYWYQQDPGMELHLIHYSYGVNSTEKGDLSSESTVSRIRTEHFPLTLESARPSHTSQYLCASSPGGRVSDGELFFGEGSRLTVL.

About this clonotype: A read error may be the cause here, since a much bigger clone is one base away. J is TRBJ1-1 and V is TRBV20-1; tentatively, D is TRBD1 (6 bases). Trimming cost V 3 bases and J 4 bases, with 15 bases left between them. This CDR3 is built from 14 residues. The germline gives CDR1 DFQATT, CDR2 SNEGSKA (reference sequence). CDR3 amino acids: CSARLGQMSTEAFF. CDR3 sequence (DNA): TGCAGTGCTAGGTTAGGACAGATGAGCACTGAAGCTTTCTTT.

This clonotype was counted at least ten times. The chain is built from TRBV19 and TRBJ1-5; no clear D gene. The CDR3 has 16 residues. Trimming removed 1 base from V and 1 base from J, with 11 bases in between. Germline V gene data show CDR1 as LNHDA and CDR2 as SQIVND (reference sequence). CDR3 DNA: TGTGCCAGTAGTATAGGTTGGCAGATAAGCAATCAGCCCCAGCATTTT. It codes for CASSIGWQISNQPQHF.

This clonotype occurred a few times. The CDR3, as DNA: TGTGCCAGCAGCGGGACGCCCGACAGGGAGCTGTTTTTT. Its protein product is CASSGTPDRELFF. This chain connects TRBV9 to TRBJ2-2; D is unresolved. V lost 3 bases and J 9 bases, leaving 12 bases between the germline ends. Germline assignment: CDR1 SGDLS and CDR2 YYNGEE. This CDR3 is 13 amino acids long.

J is TRBJ2-7 and V is TRBV12-3 or TRBV12-4; TRBD1 aligns across 10 bases. This CDR3 has 16 residues. V was pared by 3 bases and J by 0 bases, with 5 bases of the junction left unmatched. The CDR3 DNA reads as TGTGCCAGCAGTTTTATAGGGGACAGGGGCTCCTACGAGCAGTACTTC. Its translation is CASSFIGDRGSYEQYF.

This clonotype was counted ten times or more. V usage is TRBV29-1 and J usage is TRBJ1-1, with no clear D. CDR3 size: 15 residues. V was clipped by 7 bases and J by 5 bases, with 23 bases between them. The germline V gene encodes CDR1 SQVTM and CDR2 ANQGSEA. The CDR3 region has the DNA TGCAGCGCTGCCGCGGGCGGATTCCGGGGAACTGAAGCTTTCTTT. This gives the protein CSAAAGGFRGTEAFF.

Notes on this clonotype: An end of the junction does not agree with germline; a read error may underlie this. This rearrangement joins TRBV6-5 to TRBJ1-5; no reliable D call. Germline assignment: CDR1 MNHEY and CDR2 SVGAGI. This CDR3 is 13 amino acids long. The DNA for the CDR3 is TGTGCCATCAGTTACAGCGATGATCAGCCCCAGCATTTT. It yields the protein CAISYSDDQPQHF.